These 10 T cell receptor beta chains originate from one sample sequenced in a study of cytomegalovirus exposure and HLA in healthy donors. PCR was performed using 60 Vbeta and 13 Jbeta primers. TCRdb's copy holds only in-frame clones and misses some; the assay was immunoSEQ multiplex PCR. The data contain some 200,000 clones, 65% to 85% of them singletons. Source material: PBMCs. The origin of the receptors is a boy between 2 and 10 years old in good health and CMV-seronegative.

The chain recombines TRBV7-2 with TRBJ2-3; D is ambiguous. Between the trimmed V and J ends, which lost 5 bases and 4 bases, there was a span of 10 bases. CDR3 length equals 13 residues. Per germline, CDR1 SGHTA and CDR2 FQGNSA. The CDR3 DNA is TGTGCCAGCAGCAGAGATTCTGCAGATACGCAGTATTTT. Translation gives CASSRDSADTQYF.

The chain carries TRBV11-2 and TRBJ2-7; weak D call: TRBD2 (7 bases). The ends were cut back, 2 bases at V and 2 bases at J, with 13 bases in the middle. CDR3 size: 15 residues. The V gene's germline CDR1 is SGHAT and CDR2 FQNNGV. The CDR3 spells CASSLRGTTTYEQYF. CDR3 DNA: TGTGCCAGCAGCTTAAGGGGGACTACCACCTACGAGCAGTACTTC.

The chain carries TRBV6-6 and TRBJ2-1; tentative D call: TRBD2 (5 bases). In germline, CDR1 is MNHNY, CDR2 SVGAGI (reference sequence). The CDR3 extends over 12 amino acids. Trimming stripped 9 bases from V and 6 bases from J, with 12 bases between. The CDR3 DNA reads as TGTGCCAGTTCAAACCGGGGCAATGAGCAGTTCTTC. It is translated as CASSNRGNEQFF.

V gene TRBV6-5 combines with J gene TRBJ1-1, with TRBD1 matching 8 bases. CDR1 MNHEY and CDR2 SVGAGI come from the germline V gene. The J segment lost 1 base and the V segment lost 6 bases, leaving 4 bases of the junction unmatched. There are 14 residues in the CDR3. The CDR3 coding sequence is TGTGCCAGCAGCCTAGGACAGGGGAACACTGAAGCTTTCTTT. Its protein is CASSLGQGNTEAFF.

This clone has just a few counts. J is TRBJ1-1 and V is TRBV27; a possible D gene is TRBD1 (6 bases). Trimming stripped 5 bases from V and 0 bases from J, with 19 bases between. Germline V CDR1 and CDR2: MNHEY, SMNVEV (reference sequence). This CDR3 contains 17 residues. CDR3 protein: CASSRSRQASMNTEAFF. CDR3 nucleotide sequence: TGTGCCAGCAGTCGATCCCGACAGGCTTCCATGAACACTGAAGCTTTCTTT.

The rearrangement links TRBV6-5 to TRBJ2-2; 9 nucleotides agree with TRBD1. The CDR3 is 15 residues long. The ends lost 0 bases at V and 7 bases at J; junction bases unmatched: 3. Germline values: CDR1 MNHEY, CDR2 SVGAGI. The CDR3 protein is CASSYSTGGYGELFF. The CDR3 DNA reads TGTGCCAGCAGTTACTCGACAGGGGGGTACGGGGAGCTGTTTTTT.

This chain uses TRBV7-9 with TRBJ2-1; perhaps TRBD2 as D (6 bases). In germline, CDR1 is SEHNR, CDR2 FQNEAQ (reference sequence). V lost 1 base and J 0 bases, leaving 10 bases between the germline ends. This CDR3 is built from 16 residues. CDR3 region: CASSLGGLGSYNEQFF. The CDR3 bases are TGTGCCAGCAGCTTAGGGGGACTGGGCTCCTACAATGAGCAGTTCTTC. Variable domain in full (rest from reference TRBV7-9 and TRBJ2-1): DTGVSQNPRHKITKRGQNVTFRCDPISEHNRLYWYRQTLGQGPEFLTYFQNEAQLEKSRLLSDRFSAERPKGSFSTLEIQRTEQGDSAMYLCASSLGGLGSYNEQFFGPGTRLTVL.

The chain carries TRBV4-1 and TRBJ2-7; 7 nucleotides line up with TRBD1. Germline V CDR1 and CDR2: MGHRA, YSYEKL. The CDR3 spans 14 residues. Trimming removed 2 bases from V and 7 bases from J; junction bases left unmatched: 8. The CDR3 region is CASSQQLGGKEQYF. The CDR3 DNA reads TGCGCCAGCAGCCAACAACTAGGGGGCAAGGAGCAGTACTTC.

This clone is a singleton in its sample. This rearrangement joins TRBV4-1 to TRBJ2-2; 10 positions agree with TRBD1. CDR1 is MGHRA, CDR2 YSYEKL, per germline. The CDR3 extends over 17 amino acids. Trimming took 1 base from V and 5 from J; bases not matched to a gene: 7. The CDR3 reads CASSQVRDRGITGELFF. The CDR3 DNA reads TGCGCCAGCAGCCAAGTAAGGGACAGGGGCATTACCGGGGAGCTGTTTTTT.

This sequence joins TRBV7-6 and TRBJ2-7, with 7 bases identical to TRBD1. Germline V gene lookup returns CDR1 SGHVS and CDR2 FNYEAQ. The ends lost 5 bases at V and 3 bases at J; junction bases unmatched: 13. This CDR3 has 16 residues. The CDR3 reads CASSPRTGTEFYEQYF. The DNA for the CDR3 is TGTGCCAGCAGCCCTCGGACCGGGACAGAATTCTACGAGCAGTACTTC.